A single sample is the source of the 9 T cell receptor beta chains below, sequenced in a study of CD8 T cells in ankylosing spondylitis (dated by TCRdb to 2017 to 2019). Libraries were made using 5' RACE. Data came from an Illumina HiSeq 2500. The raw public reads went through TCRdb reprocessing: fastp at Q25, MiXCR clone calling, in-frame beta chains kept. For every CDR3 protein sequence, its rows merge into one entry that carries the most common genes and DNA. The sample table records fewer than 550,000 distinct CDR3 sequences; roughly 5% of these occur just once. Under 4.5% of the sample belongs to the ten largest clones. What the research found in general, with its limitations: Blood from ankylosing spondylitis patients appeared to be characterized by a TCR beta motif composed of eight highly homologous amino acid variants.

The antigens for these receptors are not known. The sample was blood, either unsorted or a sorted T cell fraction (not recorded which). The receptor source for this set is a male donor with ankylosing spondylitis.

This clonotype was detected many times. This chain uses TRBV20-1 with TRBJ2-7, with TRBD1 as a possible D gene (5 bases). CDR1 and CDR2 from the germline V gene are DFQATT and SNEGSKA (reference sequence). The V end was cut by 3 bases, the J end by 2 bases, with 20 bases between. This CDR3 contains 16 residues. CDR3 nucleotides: TGCAGTGCTAGCGACAGATATTCGAGCCCTACCTACGAGCAGTACTTC. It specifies CSASDRYSSPTYEQYF.

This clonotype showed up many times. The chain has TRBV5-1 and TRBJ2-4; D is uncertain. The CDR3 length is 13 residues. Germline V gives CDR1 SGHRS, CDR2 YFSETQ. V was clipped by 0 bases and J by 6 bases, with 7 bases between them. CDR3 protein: CASSLGPGNIQYF. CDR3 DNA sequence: TGCGCCAGCAGCTTGGGTCCGGGAAACATTCAGTACTTC. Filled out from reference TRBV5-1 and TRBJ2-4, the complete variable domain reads KAGVTQTPRYLIKTRGQQVTLSCSPISGHRSVSWYQQTPGQGLQFLFEYFSETQRNKGNFPGRFSGRQFSNSRSEMNVSTLELGDSALYLCASSLGPGNIQYFGAGTRLSVL.

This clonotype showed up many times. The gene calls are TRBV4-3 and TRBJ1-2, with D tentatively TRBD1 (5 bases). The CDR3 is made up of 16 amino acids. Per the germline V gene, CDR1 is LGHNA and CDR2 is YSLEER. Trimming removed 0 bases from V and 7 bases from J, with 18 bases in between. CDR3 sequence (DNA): TGCGCCAGCAGCCAAGATACGCAGGGAGGGGTCGGTGGCTACACCTTC. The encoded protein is CASSQDTQGGVGGYTF.

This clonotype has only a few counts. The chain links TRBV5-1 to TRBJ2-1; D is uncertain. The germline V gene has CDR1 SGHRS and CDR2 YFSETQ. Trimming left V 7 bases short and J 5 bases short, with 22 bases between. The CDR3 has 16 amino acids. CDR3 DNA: TGCGCCAGCCATCCGGGCCCCCAAAGAGACGACAATGAGCAGTTCTTC. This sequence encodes CASHPGPQRDDNEQFF. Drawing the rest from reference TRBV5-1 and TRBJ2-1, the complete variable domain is KAGVTQTPRYLIKTRGQQVTLSCSPISGHRSVSWYQQTPGQGLQFLFEYFSETQRNKGNFPGRFSGRQFSNSRSEMNVSTLELGDSALYLCASHPGPQRDDNEQFFGPGTRLTVL.

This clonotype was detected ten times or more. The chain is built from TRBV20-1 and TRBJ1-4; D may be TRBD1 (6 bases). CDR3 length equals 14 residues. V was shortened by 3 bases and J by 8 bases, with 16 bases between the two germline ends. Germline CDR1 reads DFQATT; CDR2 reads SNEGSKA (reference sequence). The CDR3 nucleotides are TGCAGTGCTAGCGATGACAGGTTCGGAGAAAAACTGTTTTTT. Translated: CSASDDRFGEKLFF.

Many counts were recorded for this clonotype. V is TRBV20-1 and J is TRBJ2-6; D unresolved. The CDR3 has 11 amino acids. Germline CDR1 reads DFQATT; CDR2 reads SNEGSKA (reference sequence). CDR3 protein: CSVPGANVLTF. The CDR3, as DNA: TGCAGCGTGCCTGGGGCCAACGTCCTGACTTTC.

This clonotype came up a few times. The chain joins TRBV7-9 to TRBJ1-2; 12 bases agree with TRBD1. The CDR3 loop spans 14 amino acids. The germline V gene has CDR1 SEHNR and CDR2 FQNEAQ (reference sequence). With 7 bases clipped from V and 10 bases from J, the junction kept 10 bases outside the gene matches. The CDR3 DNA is TGTGCCAGCAACCCTCTGCGGGACAGGGGGCACTACACCTTC. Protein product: CASNPLRDRGHYTF.

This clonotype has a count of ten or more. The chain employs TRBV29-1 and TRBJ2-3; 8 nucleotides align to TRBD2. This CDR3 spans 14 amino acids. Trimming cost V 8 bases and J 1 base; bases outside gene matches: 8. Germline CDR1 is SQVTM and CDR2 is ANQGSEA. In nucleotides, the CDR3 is TGCAGCCTCCGTGGAGCGGGAGGCACAGATACGCAGTATTTT. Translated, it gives CSLRGAGGTDTQYF.

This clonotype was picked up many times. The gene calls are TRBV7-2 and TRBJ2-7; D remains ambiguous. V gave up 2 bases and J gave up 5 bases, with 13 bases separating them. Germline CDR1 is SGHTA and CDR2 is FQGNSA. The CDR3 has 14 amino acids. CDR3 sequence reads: CASSLYYGAHEQYF. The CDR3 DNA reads TGTGCCAGCAGCTTATATTACGGAGCCCACGAGCAGTACTTC.